The 21 T cell receptor beta chains below were found in one sample sequenced in a study of blood T cell repertoires in COVID-19 (dated by TCRdb to between 2020 and 2021). Library generation was performed with the immunoSEQ multiplex PCR assay. Not all clones reach the TCRdb copy of this immuneACCESS table, which keeps in-frame sequences only. Checked studies attribute under half of the gap to unresolved V genes and leave the rest unexplained. The sample table holds roughly 17,000 clones, of which approximately 78% were seen once. The top ten clonotypes cover around a fifth of the sample. The sample comprised peripheral blood. All receptors come from a man in his 60s with active or convalescent COVID-19.

This chain joins TRBV2 and TRBJ1-2; D is unresolved. Per germline, CDR1 SNHLY and CDR2 FYNNEI. This CDR3 has 14 residues. V lost 1 base and J lost 4, with 10 bases in between. CDR3 region: CASSEGGVRYGYTF. In DNA form, the CDR3 reads TGTGCCAGCAGTGAAGGAGGTGTTCGCTATGGCTACACCTTC.

The chain combines TRBV15 with TRBJ2-3, with D tentatively TRBD2 (6 bases). Trimming took 0 bases from V and 5 from J, leaving 12 bases between them. There are 15 residues in the CDR3. From germline, CDR1 is LNHNV and CDR2 YYDKDF (reference sequence). The CDR3 reads CATSRDNGGGDTQYF. The CDR3 nucleotides are TGTGCCACCAGCAGAGATAACGGGGGTGGAGATACGCAGTATTTT.

CDR3 sequence: CASSLYAPDSSYNEQFF. Here the CDR3 DNA reads TGTGCCAGCAGCTTATATGCCCCCGACAGCTCCTACAATGAGCAGTTCTTC. This chain connects TRBV11-3 to TRBJ2-1; TRBD1 might be the D (5 bases). The V end was cut by 2 bases, the J end by 0 bases, with 14 bases between. Germline values: CDR1 SGHNT, CDR2 YENEEA. This CDR3 spans 17 amino acids.

This clone was seen a few times. This rearrangement joins TRBV5-1 to TRBJ2-5; D not certain. Germline assignment: CDR1 SGHRS and CDR2 YFSETQ. The CDR3 is made up of 15 amino acids. V was cut by 4 bases and J by 2 bases, with 15 bases left in between. CDR3 nucleotide sequence: TGCGCCAGCAGCCTGGACCCGCTGCGACAAGAGACCCAGTACTTC. Translating it yields CASSLDPLRQETQYF.

The chain carries TRBV7-2 and TRBJ2-3, with 8 bases identical to TRBD2. CDR1 and CDR2 from the germline V gene are SGHTA and FQGNSA. The CDR3 totals 14 residues. V lost 5 bases and J lost 2; bases outside the gene matches: 3. For the CDR3, the DNA is TGTGCCAGCAGCCCCGGACTAGCCACAGATACGCAGTATTTT. This sequence encodes CASSPGLATDTQYF.

This clone was observed once. The CDR3 here is CATSSPGSGGYGYTF. Written as DNA, the CDR3 is TGTGCCACCAGCAGCCCCGGATCAGGAGGCTATGGCTACACCTTC. V is TRBV15 and J is TRBJ1-2; D unclear. Germline loops: CDR1 LNHNV, CDR2 YYDKDF (reference sequence). The CDR3 has 15 residues. The V end lost 3 bases, the J end lost 4 bases, and 15 bases lay between the germline ends.

The chain employs TRBV24-1 and TRBJ2-3; 11 bases map to TRBD2. Germline CDR1 is KGHDR and CDR2 is SFDVKD. V trimming: 6 bases; J trimming: 4 bases; junction bases outside the gene matches: 8. The CDR3 runs to 16 residues. This chain's CDR3 is CATSRASGRIADTQYF. The CDR3 DNA sequence: TGTGCCACCAGTCGGGCTAGCGGGAGGATTGCAGATACGCAGTATTTT.

The genes are TRBV9 and TRBJ1-5; 7 bases are a match to TRBD1. Germline V gene data show CDR1 as SGDLS and CDR2 as YYNGEE. The CDR3 has 14 amino acids. The V segment lost 3 bases and the J segment 3 bases; nucleotides outside the gene matches: 3. CDR3 in amino acids: CASSGDSPNQPQHF. The CDR3 DNA follows: TGTGCCAGCAGCGGGGACAGTCCCAATCAGCCCCAGCATTTT.

The chain has TRBV5-1 and TRBJ2-3; 7 bases align to TRBD2. V gave up 2 bases and J gave up 2 bases; unmatched junction bases: 5. Germline CDR1 is SGHRS and CDR2 is YFSETQ. This CDR3 has 15 amino acids. In DNA, the CDR3 is TGCGCCAGCAGCTTAGCCCTAGCGGTCACAGATACGCAGTATTTT. Its protein is CASSLALAVTDTQYF.

This rearrangement joins TRBV11-2 to TRBJ2-1, with D perhaps TRBD2 (6 bases). Germline values: CDR1 SGHAT, CDR2 FQNNGV. With 5 bases removed from V and 8 bases from J, the gap between germline ends came to 13 bases. This CDR3 spans 13 amino acids. CDR3 nucleotides: TGTGCCAGCAGCCCCCTTTGGGGGGATGAGCAGTTCTTC. It yields the protein CASSPLWGDEQFF.

The chain has TRBV9 and TRBJ1-2; a possible D gene is TRBD1 (6 bases). The CDR3 runs 15 residues. The V gene's germline CDR1 is SGDLS and CDR2 YYNGEE. The germline V and J ends were trimmed by 3 bases and 4 bases, with 16 bases remaining between them. CDR3 sequence reads: CASSATQGAGYGYTF. Here the CDR3 DNA reads TGTGCCAGCAGCGCCACACAGGGAGCAGGCTATGGCTACACCTTC.

The CDR3 reads CASTSGLGAYEQYF. In nucleotides, the CDR3 is TGTGCCAGCACCTCTGGGCTAGGGGCCTACGAGCAGTACTTC. This chain uses TRBV7-6 with TRBJ2-7, with D possibly matching TRBD1 (5 bases). Trimming removed 7 bases at V and 2 bases at J, with 15 bases between. CDR1 is SGHVS and CDR2 is FNYEAQ in the germline V gene. CDR3 size: 14 residues.

This clone turned up a few times. The CDR3 DNA reads as TGTGCCAGTAGTCGGGTACAGGGCATCACTGAAGCTTTCTTT. Amino acid sequence: CASSRVQGITEAFF. The chain uses TRBV19 and TRBJ1-1, with D possibly being TRBD1 (6 bases). The CDR3 runs to 14 residues. V shed 5 bases and J shed 4 bases, with 14 bases lying between them. CDR1 and CDR2 from the germline V gene are LNHDA and SQIVND (reference sequence).

V gene TRBV24-1 combines with J gene TRBJ1-1, with 10 bases matching TRBD1. J was trimmed by 5 bases and V by 8 bases; bases with no gene match: 4. The CDR3 is 13 residues long. Germline V gene lookup returns CDR1 KGHDR and CDR2 SFDVKD. In nucleotides, the CDR3 is TGTGCCACCACCGGACAGGGGGGAACTGAAGCTTTCTTT. It is translated as CATTGQGGTEAFF.

There are a few counts of this clone. This chain connects TRBV3-1 (or the pseudogene TRBV3-2) to TRBJ1-5; no clear D gene. Trimming took 4 bases from V and 0 from J, leaving 13 bases between them. In germline, CDR1 is LGHDT, CDR2 YNNKEL (reference sequence). The CDR3 length is 16 residues. Written as DNA, the CDR3 is TGTGCCAGCAGCCTCTCCGGGTCCCATAGCAATCAGCCCCAGCATTTT. Its translation is CASSLSGSHSNQPQHF.

The rearrangement uses TRBV11-3 and TRBJ2-1, with 9 bases that match TRBD2. This CDR3 is 20 amino acids long. V was pared by 5 bases and J by 0 bases, with 17 bases of the junction left unmatched. The germline V gene encodes CDR1 SGHNT and CDR2 YENEEA. The CDR3, as DNA: TGTGCCAGCAGCACCACATCGCTAGCGGGGTCAAGGAGCTCCTACAATGAGCAGTTCTTC. Its translation: CASSTTSLAGSRSSYNEQFF.

This sequence joins TRBV30 and TRBJ1-3, with D unresolved. The CDR3 is 15 residues long. Between the trimmed V and J ends, which lost 7 bases and 0 bases, there was a span of 16 bases. Germline CDR1 reads GTSNPN; CDR2 reads SVGIG (reference sequence). The CDR3 nucleotides read TGTGCCTTCGTACCCGAGGCCGTCTCTGGAAACACCATATATTTT. Translated, it gives CAFVPEAVSGNTIYF. The full variable domain, its missing parts supplied by reference TRBV30 and TRBJ1-3, is SQTIHQWPATLVQPVGSPLSLECTVEGTSNPNLYWYRQAAGRGLQLLFYSVGIGQISSEVPQNLSASRPQDRQFILSSKKLLLSDSGFYLCAFVPEAVSGNTIYFGEGSWLTVV.

V usage is TRBV5-1 and J usage is TRBJ1-1, with D unresolved. The CDR3 is made up of 11 amino acids. Between the trimmed V and J ends, which lost 5 bases and 8 bases, there was a span of 10 bases. CDR1 is SGHRS, CDR2 YFSETQ, per germline. The CDR3 sequence is CASRGGKEAFF. CDR3 DNA sequence: TGCGCCAGCAGGGGCGGGAAAGAAGCTTTCTTT.

This sequence joins TRBV10-2 and TRBJ2-3, with D maybe TRBD1 (5 bases). The V gene's germline CDR1 is WSHSY and CDR2 SAAADI. The CDR3 contains 12 residues. Deletions cut 5 bases from V and 5 bases from J, with 8 bases between. The CDR3 sequence is CASSQGVDTQYF. The CDR3 DNA reads TGCGCCAGCAGTCAGGGCGTAGATACGCAGTATTTT.

V gene TRBV5-1 combines with J gene TRBJ2-1; TRBD2 is a possible D gene (5 bases). The CDR3 is made up of 15 amino acids. From germline, CDR1 is SGHRS and CDR2 YFSETQ. The ends were cut back, 0 bases at V and 6 bases at J, with 13 bases in the middle. Written as DNA, the CDR3 is TGCGCCAGCAGCTTGGCCGAGGGCCCCCCCAATGAGCAGTTCTTC. This sequence encodes CASSLAEGPPNEQFF. Looking up the rest from reference TRBV5-1 and TRBJ2-1 gives the full variable domain: KAGVTQTPRYLIKTRGQQVTLSCSPISGHRSVSWYQQTPGQGLQFLFEYFSETQRNKGNFPGRFSGRQFSNSRSEMNVSTLELGDSALYLCASSLAEGPPNEQFFGPGTRLTVL.

The chain joins TRBV5-1 to TRBJ2-7, with 7 bases fitting TRBD1. Germline lookup yields CDR1 SGHRS and CDR2 YFSETQ. The CDR3 loop spans 14 amino acids. Losses at the gene ends were 3 bases for V and 4 bases for J; bases not matched to a gene: 7. This CDR3 is CASSSGTVGYEQYF. CDR3 coding DNA: TGCGCCAGCAGCTCCGGGACAGTCGGTTACGAGCAGTACTTC.